Listed below are T cell receptor beta chains from one sample, sequenced in a study of Tregs in tolerant kidney transplant recipients. Sequencing used immunoSEQ multiplex PCR; TCRdb keeps in-frame clones, though not all of them. The data contain approximately 99,000 clones, 90% of them singletons. The sample in question was CD4+ T cells from blood, obtained before the transplant. Source of these receptors: a human donor who received a combined kidney and bone marrow transplant. Both conserved end residues are part of each CDR3. The D gene is left open where the match is weak. Size tells how often a clone was seen (once, few, many) or the class of an expanded clone, and some rows leave it out.

j_call | v_call | clone_size | d_call | cdr3_aa | cdr3_nt
TRBJ2-3 | TRBV11-2 | . | TRBD1 | CASSLVQGTGTDTQYF | TGTGCCAGCAGCTTAGTACAGGGGACGGGCACAGATACGCAGTATTTT
TRBJ1-2 | TRBV28 | once | . | CASSLRQGNNYGYTF | TGTGCCAGCAGTTTAAGGCAGGGTAACAACTATGGCTACACCTTC
TRBJ2-3 | TRBV5-1 | . | TRBD1 | CASSQKGAGWTDTQYF | TGCGCCAGCAGCCAAAAGGGGGCGGGTTGGACAGATACGCAGTATTTT
TRBJ2-7 | TRBV19 | once | . | CASSPQGLVGEQYF | TGTGCCAGTAGTCCGCAGGGGCTCGTGGGGGAGCAGTACTTC
TRBJ2-1 | TRBV7-2 | . | TRBD2 | CASSSTSGEFF | TGTGCCAGCAGCTCGACTAGCGGGGAGTTCTTC
TRBJ1-6 | TRBV11-2 | . | . | CASRGGGAAPFGNSPLHF | TGTGCCAGCAGGGGGGGAGGGGCAGCGCCTTTTGGCAATTCACCCCTCCACTTT
TRBJ2-2 | TRBV5-4 | . | TRBD2 | CASSSVAGDAGELFF | TGTGCCAGCAGCTCGGTAGCGGGGGACGCCGGGGAGCTGTTTTTT
TRBJ1-1 | TRBV11-3 | . | . | CASSIRTDTEAFF | TGTGCCAGCAGCATCCGGACAGACACTGAAGCTTTCTTT
TRBJ1-2 | TRBV7-2 | . | . | CASSLVGANYGYTF | TGTGCCAGCAGCTTAGTAGGGGCTAACTATGGCTACACCTTC
TRBJ2-7 | TRBV5-1 | . | . | CASSQLGGGPLDEQYF | TGCGCCAGCAGCCAACTCGGTGGCGGGCCCTTGGACGAGCAGTACTTC
TRBJ1-1 | TRBV5-4 | . | TRBD1 | CATYRRQGALNTEAFF | TGTGCCACCTACCGCCGACAGGGGGCACTGAACACTGAAGCTTTCTTT
TRBJ1-3 | TRBV19 | . | . | CASSIAPGGPSSGNTIYF | TGTGCCAGTAGTATAGCACCCGGGGGGCCCAGCTCTGGAAACACCATATATTTT
TRBJ2-1 | TRBV2 | once | . | CASSGGQSGNEQFF | TGTGCCAGCAGTGGAGGACAGTCGGGCAATGAGCAGTTCTTC
TRBJ2-3 | TRBV5-4 | . | TRBD2 | CASSTGLAGGPSTDTQYF | TGTGCCAGCAGCACCGGACTAGCGGGGGGGCCAAGCACAGATACGCAGTATTTT
TRBJ2-5 | TRBV7-2 | . | . | CASSPLGGRETQYF | TGTGCCAGCAGCCCCCTAGGGGGAAGGGAGACCCAGTACTTC
TRBJ1-5 | TRBV5-1 | . | . | CASSLLGATNQPQHF | TGCGCCAGCAGTTTGCTGGGGGCTACCAATCAGCCCCAGCATTTT
TRBJ1-1 | TRBV20-1 | . | . | CRQGLNTEAFF | TGCAGGCAGGGCTTGAACACTGAAGCTTTCTTT
TRBJ1-1 | TRBV13 | once | . | CASSTGKTGLAEAFF | TGTGCCAGCAGCACAGGAAAAACAGGGTTGGCTGAAGCTTTCTTT
TRBJ1-2 | TRBV28 | . | . | CASTLGGGYTF | TGTGCCAGCACCCTTGGGGGCGGCTACACCTTC
TRBJ2-7 | TRBV14 | . | TRBD2 | CASSQIAGLSYEQYF | TGTGCCAGCAGCCAAATAGCGGGGCTCTCCTACGAGCAGTACTTC
TRBJ2-7 | TRBV6-5 | . | TRBD1 | CASSYRDRGYEQYF | TGTGCCAGCAGTTACCGGGACAGGGGCTACGAGCAGTACTTC
TRBJ2-7 | TRBV5-1 | . | TRBD2 | CASSLGEGWLEQYF | TGCGCCAGCAGCTTGGGGGAGGGTTGGCTCGAGCAGTACTTC
TRBJ2-7 | TRBV6-1 | . | . | CASSQQGQRYEQYF | TGTGCCAGCAGCCAACAGGGTCAGAGGTACGAGCAGTACTTC
TRBJ2-7 | TRBV27 | . | TRBD2 | CASRPGLAAYEQYF | TGTGCCAGCAGACCGGGACTAGCGGCCTACGAGCAGTACTTC
TRBJ2-1 | TRBV28 | . | TRBD2 | CASSFFRTLLAGENEQFF | TGTGCCAGCAGTTTCTTCCGGACGCTTTTAGCGGGAGAAAATGAGCAGTTCTTC
TRBJ2-3 | TRBV7-7 | once | . | CASSPMGLSSTDTQYF | TGTGCCAGCAGCCCAATGGGACTCTCTAGCACAGATACGCAGTATTTT
TRBJ2-3 | TRBV5-1 | once | . | CASSGGADTQYF | TGCGCCAGCAGCGGCGGGGCAGATACGCAGTATTTT
TRBJ1-5 | TRBV6-1 | . | . | CATRLGHQPQHF | TGTGCCACCCGCTTGGGCCATCAGCCCCAGCATTTT